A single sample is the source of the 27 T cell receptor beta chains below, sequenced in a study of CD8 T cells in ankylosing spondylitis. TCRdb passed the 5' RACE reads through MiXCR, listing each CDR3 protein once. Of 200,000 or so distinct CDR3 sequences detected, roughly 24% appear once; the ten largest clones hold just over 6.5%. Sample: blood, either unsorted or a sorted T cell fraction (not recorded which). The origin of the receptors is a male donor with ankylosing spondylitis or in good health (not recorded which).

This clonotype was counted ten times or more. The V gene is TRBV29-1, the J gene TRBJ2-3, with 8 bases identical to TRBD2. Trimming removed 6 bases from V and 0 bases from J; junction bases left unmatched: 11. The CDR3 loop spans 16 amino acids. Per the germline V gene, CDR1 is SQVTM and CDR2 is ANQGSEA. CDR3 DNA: TGCAGCGTCGGGGGGGCGAGGGGAGATAGCACAGATACGCAGTATTTT. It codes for CSVGGARGDSTDTQYF.

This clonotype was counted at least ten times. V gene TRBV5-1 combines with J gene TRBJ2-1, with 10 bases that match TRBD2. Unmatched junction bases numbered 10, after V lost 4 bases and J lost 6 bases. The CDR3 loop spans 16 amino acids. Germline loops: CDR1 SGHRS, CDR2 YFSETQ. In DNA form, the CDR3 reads TGCGCCAGCAGCACCTTGCTAGCGGGAGCCGGCAATGAGCAGTTCTTC. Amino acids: CASSTLLAGAGNEQFF.

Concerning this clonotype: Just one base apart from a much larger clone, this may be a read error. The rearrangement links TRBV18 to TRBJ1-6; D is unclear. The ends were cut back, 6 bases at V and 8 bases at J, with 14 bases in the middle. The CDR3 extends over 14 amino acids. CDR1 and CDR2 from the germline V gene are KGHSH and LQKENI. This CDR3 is CASSPMHRDSPLHF. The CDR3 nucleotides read TGTGCCAGCTCCCCAATGCACAGAGATTCACCCCTCCACTTT.

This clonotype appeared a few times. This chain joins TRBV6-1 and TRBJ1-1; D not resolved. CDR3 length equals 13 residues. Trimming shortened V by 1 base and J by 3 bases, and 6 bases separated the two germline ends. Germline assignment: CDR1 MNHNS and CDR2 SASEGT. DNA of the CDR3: TGTGCCAGCAGTGAAGGCTGGGACACTGAAGCTTTCTTT. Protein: CASSEGWDTEAFF.

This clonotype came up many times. The CDR3 bases are TGTGCCAGCAGTGATATGGGCAGGGGGCCTGACATTCAGTACTTC. Protein sequence: CASSDMGRGPDIQYF. The genes are TRBV6-1 and TRBJ2-4; TRBD1 matches at 8 bases. The CDR3 consists of 15 residues. The germline gives CDR1 MNHNS, CDR2 SASEGT. V dropped 3 bases and J dropped 8; count of bases not matched to a gene: 9.

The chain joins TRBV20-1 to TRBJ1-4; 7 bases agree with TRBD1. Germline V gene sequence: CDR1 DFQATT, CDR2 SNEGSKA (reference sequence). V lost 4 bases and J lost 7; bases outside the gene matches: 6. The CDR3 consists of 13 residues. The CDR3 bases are TGCAGTGCTACAAGACAGGGCCGTGAAAAACTGTTTTTT. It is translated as CSATRQGREKLFF.

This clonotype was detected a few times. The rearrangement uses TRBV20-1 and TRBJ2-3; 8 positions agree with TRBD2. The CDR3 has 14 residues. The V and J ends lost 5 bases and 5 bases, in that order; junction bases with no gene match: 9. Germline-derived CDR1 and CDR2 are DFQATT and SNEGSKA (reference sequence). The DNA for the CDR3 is TGCAGTGCTTCTACTAGCGGCCCCGGAGATACGCAGTATTTT. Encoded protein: CSASTSGPGDTQYF.

CDR3 region: CASSLNTLEQFF. The CDR3 nucleotides read TGTGCCAGCAGCTTGAATACGCTTGAGCAGTTCTTC. V usage is TRBV5-6 and J usage is TRBJ2-1; D gene ambiguous. The CDR3 is made up of 12 amino acids. Trimming took 1 base from V and 9 from J, leaving 8 bases between them. Germline assignment: CDR1 SGHDT and CDR2 YYEEEE.

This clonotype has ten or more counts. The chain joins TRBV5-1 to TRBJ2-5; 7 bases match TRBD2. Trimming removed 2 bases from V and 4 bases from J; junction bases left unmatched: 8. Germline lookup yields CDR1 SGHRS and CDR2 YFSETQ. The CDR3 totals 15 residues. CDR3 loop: CASSLLASGLETQYF. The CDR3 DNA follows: TGCGCCAGCAGCTTACTAGCGTCGGGTCTAGAGACCCAGTACTTC.

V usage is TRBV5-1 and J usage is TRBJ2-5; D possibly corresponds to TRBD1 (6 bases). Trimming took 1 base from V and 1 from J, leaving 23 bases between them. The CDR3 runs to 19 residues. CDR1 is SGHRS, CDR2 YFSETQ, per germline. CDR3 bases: TGCGCCAGCAGCTTGTGGGTACGCAGGGGATCCGAGCCCCAAGAGACCCAGTACTTC. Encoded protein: CASSLWVRRGSEPQETQYF.

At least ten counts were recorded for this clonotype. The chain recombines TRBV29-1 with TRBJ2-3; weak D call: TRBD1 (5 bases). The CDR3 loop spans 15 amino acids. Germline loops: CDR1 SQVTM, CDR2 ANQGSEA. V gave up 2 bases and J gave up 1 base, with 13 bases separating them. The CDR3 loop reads CSVESPQGRTDTQYF. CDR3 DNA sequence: TGCAGCGTTGAAAGTCCCCAGGGCCGCACAGATACGCAGTATTTT.

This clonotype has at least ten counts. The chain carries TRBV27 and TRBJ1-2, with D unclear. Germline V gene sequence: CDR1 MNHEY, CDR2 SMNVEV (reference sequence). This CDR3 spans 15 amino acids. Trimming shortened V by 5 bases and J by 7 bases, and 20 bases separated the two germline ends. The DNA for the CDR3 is TGTGCCAGCAGTCATCGACGTGGACGGATGGTTGGCTACACCTTC. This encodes CASSHRRGRMVGYTF.

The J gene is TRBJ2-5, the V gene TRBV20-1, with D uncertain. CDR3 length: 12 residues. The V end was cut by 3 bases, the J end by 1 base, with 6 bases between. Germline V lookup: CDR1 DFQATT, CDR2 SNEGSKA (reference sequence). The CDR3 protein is CSASNTQETQYF. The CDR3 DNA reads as TGCAGTGCTAGCAACACCCAAGAGACCCAGTACTTC.

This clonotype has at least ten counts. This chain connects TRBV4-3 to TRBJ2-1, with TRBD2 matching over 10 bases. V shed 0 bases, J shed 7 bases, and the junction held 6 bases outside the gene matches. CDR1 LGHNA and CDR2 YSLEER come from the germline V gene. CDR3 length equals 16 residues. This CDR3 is CASSQEGLAGVNEQFF. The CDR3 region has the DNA TGCGCCAGCAGCCAAGAAGGGCTAGCGGGGGTGAATGAGCAGTTCTTC.

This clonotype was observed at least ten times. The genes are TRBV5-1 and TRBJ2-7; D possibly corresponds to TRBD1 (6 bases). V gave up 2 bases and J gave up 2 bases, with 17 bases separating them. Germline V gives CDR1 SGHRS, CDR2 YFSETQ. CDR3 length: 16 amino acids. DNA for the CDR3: TGCGCCAGCAGCTTTGCGGTCGGGACAAACGCCTACGAGCAGTACTTC. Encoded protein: CASSFAVGTNAYEQYF.

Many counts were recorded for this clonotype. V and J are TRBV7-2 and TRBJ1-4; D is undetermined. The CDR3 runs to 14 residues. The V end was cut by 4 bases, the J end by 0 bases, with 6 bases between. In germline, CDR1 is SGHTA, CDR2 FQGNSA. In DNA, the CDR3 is TGTGCCAGCAGCTCTTCAGCAACTAATGAAAAACTGTTTTTT. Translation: CASSSSATNEKLFF.

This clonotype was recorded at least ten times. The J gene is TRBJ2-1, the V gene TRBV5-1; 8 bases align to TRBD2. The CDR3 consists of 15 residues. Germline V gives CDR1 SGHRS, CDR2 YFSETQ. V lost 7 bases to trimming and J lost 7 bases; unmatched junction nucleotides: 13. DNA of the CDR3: TGCGCCAGCGGGCCCCAGGGAGCGGGAGTAAATGAGCAGTTCTTC. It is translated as CASGPQGAGVNEQFF.

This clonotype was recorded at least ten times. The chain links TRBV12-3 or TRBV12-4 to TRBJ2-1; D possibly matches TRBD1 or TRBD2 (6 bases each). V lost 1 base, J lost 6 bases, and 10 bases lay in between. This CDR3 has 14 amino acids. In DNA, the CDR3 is TGTGCCAGCAGTTTAGATTCGGGGGCCAATGAGCAGTTCTTC. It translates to CASSLDSGANEQFF.

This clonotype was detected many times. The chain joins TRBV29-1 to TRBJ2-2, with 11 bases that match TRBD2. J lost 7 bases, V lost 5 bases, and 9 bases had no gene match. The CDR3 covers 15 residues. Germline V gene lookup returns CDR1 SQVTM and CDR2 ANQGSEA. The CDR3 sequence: CSVSMTSGTGGELFF. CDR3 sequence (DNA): TGCAGCGTTTCTATGACTAGCGGGACGGGCGGGGAGCTGTTTTTT.

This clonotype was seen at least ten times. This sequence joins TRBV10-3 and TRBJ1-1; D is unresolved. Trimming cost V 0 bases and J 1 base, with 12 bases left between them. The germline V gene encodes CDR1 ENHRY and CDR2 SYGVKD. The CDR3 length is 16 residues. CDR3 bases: TGTGCCATCAGTGAGTCGAGATCACAACCGAACACTGAAGCTTTCTTT. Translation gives CAISESRSQPNTEAFF.

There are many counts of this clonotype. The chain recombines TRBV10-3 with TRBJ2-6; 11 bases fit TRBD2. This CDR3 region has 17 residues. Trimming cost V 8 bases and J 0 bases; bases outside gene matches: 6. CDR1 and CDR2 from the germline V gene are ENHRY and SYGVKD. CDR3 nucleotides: TGTGCCATCTCCGGACTAGCGGGCCTCTCTGGGGCCAACGTCCTGACTTTC. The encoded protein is CAISGLAGLSGANVLTF.

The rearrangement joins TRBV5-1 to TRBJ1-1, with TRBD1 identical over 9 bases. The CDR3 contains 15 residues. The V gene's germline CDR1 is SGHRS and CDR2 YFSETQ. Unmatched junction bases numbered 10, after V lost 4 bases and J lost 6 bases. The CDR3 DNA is TGCGCCAGCAGCGGGGACAGGGCGTTTGGGGCTGAAGCTTTCTTT. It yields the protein CASSGDRAFGAEAFF.

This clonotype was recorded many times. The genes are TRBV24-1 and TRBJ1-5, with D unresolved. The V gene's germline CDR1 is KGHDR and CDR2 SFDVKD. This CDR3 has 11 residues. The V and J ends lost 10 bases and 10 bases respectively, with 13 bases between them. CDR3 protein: CATGEVYPQHF. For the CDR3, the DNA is TGTGCCACTGGGGAAGTGTATCCCCAGCATTTT.

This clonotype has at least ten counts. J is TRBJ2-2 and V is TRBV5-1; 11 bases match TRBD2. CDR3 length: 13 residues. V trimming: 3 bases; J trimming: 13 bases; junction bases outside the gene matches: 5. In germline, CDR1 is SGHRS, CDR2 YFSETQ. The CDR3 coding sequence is TGCGCCAGCAGCTCGTCTAGCGGGAGGACGCTGTTTTTT. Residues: CASSSSSGRTLFF.

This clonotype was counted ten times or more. The CDR3 nucleotides are TGTGCCAGCAGTTCCGATAGCGGGAGCATCGACGAGCAGTACTTC. Its translation is CASSSDSGSIDEQYF. The J gene is TRBJ2-7, the V gene TRBV12-3 or TRBV12-4, with TRBD2 matching over 9 bases. This CDR3 has 15 amino acids. The J segment lost 5 bases and the V segment lost 4 bases, leaving 9 bases of the junction unmatched.

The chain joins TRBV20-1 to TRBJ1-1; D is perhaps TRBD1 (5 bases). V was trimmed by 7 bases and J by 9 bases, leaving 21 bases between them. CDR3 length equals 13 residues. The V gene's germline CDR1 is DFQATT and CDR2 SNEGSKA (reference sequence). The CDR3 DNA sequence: TGCAGTGTTCCCTGGGCTGACTGGGGCAAAGCTTTCTTT. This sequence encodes CSVPWADWGKAFF.

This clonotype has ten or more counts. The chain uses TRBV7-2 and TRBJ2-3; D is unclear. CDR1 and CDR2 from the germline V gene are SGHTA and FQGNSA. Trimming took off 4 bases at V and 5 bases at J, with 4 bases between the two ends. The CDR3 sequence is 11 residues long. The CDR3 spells CASSYRDTQYF. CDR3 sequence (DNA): TGTGCCAGCAGCTACAGAGATACGCAGTATTTT.